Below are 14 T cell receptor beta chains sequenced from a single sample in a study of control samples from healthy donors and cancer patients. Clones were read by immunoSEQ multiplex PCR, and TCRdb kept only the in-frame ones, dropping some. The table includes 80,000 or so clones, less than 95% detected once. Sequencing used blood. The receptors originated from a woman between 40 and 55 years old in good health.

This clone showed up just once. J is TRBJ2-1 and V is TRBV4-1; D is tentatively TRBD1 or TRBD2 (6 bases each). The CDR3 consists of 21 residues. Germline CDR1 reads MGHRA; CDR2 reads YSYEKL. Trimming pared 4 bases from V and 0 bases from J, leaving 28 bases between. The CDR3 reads CASSRKSGTGRSTSSYNEQFF. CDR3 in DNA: TGCGCCAGCAGCCGCAAGAGTGGTACAGGGAGGTCAACCAGCTCCTACAATGAGCAGTTCTTC.

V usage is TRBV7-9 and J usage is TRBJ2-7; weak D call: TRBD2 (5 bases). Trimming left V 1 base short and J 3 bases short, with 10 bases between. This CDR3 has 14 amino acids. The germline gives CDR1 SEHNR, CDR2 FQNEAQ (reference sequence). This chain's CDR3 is CASSLGLLLYEQYF. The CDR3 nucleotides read TGTGCCAGCAGCTTAGGACTACTTCTCTACGAGCAGTACTTC. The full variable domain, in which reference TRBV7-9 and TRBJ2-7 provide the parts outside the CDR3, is DTGVSQNPRHKITKRGQNVTFRCDPISEHNRLYWYRQTLGQGPEFLTYFQNEAQLEKSRLLSDRFSAERPKGSFSTLEIQRTEQGDSAMYLCASSLGLLLYEQYFGPGTRLTVT.

The chain's CDR3 is CASSLEASGAYNEQFF. CDR3 in DNA: TGTGCCAGCAGCTTAGAGGCTAGCGGGGCCTACAATGAGCAGTTCTTC. V gene TRBV7-6 combines with J gene TRBJ2-1, with 9 bases fitting TRBD2. Trimming took 1 base from V and 2 from J; bases not matched to a gene: 3. CDR1 and CDR2 from the germline V gene are SGHVS and FNYEAQ. The CDR3 consists of 16 residues. The whole variable domain, filled in from reference TRBV7-6 and TRBJ2-1, reads GAGVSQSPRYKVTKRGQDVALRCDPISGHVSLYWYRQALGQGPEFLTYFNYEAQQDKSGLPNDRFSAERPEGSISTLTIQRTEQRDSAMYRCASSLEASGAYNEQFFGPGTRLTVL.

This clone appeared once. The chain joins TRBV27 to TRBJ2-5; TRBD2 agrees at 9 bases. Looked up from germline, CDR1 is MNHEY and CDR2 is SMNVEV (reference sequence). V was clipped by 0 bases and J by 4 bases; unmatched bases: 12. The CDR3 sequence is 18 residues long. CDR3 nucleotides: TGTGCCAGCAGTTTATCCCTATATAGAGCGGGGGGATCAGAGACCCAGTACTTC. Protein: CASSLSLYRAGGSETQYF.

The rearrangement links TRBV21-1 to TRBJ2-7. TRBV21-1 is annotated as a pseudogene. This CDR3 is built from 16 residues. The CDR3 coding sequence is TGTGCCAGCAGCAAATCCGCCTTGGTTTGGTCCTACGAGCAGTACTTC. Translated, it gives CASSKSALVWSYEQYF.

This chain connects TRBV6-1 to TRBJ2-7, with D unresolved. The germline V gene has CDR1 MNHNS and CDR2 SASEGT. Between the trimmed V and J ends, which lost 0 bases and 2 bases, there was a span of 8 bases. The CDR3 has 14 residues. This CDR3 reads CASSEAVAAYEQYF. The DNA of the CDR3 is TGTGCCAGCAGTGAAGCGGTGGCAGCCTACGAGCAGTACTTC.

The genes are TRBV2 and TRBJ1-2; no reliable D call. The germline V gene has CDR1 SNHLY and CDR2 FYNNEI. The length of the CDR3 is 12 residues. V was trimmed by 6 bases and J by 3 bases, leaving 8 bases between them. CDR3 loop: CASRYTYYGYTF. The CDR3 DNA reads TGTGCCAGCAGATACACTTACTATGGCTACACCTTC.

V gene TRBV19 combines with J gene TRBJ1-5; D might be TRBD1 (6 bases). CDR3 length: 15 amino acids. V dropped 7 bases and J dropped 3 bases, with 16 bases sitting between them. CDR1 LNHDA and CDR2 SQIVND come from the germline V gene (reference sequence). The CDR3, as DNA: TGTGCCAGTACGTTAATGGACAGTATCAATCAGCCCCAGCATTTT. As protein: CASTLMDSINQPQHF.

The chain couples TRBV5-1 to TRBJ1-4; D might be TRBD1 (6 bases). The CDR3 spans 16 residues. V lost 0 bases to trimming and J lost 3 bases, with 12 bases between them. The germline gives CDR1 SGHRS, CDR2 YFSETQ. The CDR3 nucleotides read TGCGCCAGCAGCTTGGCCATGGGGGCGTCTAATGAAAAACTGTTTTTT. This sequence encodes CASSLAMGASNEKLFF.

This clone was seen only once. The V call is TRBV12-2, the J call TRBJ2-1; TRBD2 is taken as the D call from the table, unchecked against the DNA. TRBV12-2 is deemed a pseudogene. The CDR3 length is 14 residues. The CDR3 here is CASRLQTSGSLKFF. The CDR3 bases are TGTGCAAGTCGCTTGCAGACTAGCGGCAGCTTGAAGTTCTTC.

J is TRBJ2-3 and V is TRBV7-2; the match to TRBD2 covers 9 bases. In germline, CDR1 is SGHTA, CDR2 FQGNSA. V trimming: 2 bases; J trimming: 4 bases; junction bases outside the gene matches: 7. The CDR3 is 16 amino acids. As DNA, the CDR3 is TGTGCCAGCAGCTTAAGTGGGACTAGCATTGCAGATACGCAGTATTTT. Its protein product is CASSLSGTSIADTQYF.

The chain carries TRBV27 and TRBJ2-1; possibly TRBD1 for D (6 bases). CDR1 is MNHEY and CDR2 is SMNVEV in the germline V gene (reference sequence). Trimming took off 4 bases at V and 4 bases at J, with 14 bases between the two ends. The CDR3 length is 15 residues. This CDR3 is CASSWIRGVYNEQFF. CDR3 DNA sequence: TGTGCCAGCAGTTGGATCAGGGGTGTTTACAATGAGCAGTTCTTC.

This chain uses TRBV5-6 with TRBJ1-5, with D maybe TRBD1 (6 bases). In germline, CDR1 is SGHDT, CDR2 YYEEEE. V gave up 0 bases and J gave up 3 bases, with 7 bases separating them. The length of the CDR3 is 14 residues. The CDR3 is CASSLGQDNQPQHF. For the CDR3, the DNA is TGTGCCAGCAGCTTGGGACAGGACAATCAGCCCCAGCATTTT.

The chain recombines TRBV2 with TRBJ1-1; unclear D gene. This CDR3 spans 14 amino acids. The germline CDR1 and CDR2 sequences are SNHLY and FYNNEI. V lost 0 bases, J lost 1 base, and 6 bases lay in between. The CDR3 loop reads CASSEAEENTEAFF. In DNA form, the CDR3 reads TGTGCCAGCAGTGAAGCAGAGGAGAACACTGAAGCTTTCTTT.